The entry below gives a single T cell receptor (beta chain) sequence along with its context. Its matching antigen is unknown. The entry originates in a study of cytomegalovirus exposure and HLA in healthy donors. The donors were in the approximately 120-subject validation cohort; that cohort was separate from the roughly 730-subject first cohort. Study observations and caveats: Cytomegalovirus-associated TCR beta chains were listed, numbering approximately 150.

The V gene lost 0 bases and the J gene lost 6 bases, with 18 bases spanning the gap. The CDR3 has 17 residues. CDR1 is SGHTA, CDR2 FQGNSA, per germline. Sequencing used immunoSEQ multiplex PCR; TCRdb keeps in-frame clones, though not all of them. The top ten hold 3% to 4% of the sample, which has roughly 70,000 clones, around nine tenths seen once. The sample taken for sequencing was PBMCs. This chain joins TRBV7-2 and TRBJ1-5, with D unclear. The receptor was derived from a woman aged 18-29 years in good health and CMV-seropositive. CDR3 DNA sequence: TGTGCCAGCAGCTTAGCGGCCGGAGGTCAGGCGGGTCAGCCCCAGCATTTT. Translation gives CASSLAAGGQAGQPQHF.